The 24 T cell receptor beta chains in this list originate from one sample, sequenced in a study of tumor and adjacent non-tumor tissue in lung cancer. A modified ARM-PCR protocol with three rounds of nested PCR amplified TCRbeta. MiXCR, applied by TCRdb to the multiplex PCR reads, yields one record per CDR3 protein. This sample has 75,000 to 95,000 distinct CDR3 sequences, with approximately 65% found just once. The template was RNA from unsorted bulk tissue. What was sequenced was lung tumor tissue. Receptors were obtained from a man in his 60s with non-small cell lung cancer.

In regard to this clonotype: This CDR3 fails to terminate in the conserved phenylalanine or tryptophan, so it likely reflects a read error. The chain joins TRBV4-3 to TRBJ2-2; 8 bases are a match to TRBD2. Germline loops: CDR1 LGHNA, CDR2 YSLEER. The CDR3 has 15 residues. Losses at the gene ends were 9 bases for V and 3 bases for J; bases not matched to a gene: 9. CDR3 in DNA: TGCGCCAGAAAGGGACTAGGGGATTACACCGGGGAGCTGTTTTCT. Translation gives CARKGLGDYTGELFS.

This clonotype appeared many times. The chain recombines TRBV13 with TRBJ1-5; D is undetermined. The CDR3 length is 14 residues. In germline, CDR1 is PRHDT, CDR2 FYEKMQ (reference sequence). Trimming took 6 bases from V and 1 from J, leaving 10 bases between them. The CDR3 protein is CASSSGRSNQPQHF. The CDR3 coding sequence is TGTGCCAGCAGTTCCGGACGGAGCAATCAGCCCCAGCATTTT.

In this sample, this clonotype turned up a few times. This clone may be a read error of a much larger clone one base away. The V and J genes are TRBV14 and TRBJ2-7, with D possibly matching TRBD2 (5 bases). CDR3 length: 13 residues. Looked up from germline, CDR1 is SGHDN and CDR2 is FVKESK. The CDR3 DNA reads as TGTGTCAGCAGCCGGATCCGGGGCTACGAGCAGTACTTC. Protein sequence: CVSSRIRGYEQYF. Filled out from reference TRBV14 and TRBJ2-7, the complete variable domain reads EAGVTQFPSHSVIEKGQTVTLRCDPISGHDNLYWYRRVMGKEIKFLLHFVKESKQDESGMPNNRFLAERTGGTYSTLKVQPAELEDSGVYFCVSSRIRGYEQYFGPGTRLTVT.

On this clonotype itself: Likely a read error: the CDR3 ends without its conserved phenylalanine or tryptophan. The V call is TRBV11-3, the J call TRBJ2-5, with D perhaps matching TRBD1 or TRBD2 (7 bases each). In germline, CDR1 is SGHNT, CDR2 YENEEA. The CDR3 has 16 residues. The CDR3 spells CASSLESGTVKETQYS. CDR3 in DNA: TGTGCAAGCAGCTTAGAGAGCGGGACAGTCAAAGAGACCCAGTACTCC.

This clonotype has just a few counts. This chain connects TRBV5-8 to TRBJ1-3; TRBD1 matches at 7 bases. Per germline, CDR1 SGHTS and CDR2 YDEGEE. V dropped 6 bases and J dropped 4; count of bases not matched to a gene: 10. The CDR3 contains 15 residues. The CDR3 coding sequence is TGTGCCAGCACCGGAGCGACAGGGACAGGAAACACCATATATTTT. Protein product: CASTGATGTGNTIYF.

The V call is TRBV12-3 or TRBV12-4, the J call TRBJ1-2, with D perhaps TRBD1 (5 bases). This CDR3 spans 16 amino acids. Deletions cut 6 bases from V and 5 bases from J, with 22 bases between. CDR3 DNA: TGTGCCAGCAGCCCCCTTGGGGGGGTTCGGGTATATGGCTACACCTTC. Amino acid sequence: CASSPLGGVRVYGYTF.

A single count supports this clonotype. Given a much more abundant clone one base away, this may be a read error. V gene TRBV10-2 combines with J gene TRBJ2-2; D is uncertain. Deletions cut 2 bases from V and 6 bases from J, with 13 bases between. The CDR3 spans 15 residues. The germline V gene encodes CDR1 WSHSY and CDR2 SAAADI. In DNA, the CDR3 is TGCGCCAGCAGTGAGATGGGTTCCCACGCCGGGGAGCTGTTTTTT. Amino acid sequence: CASSEMGSHAGELFF.

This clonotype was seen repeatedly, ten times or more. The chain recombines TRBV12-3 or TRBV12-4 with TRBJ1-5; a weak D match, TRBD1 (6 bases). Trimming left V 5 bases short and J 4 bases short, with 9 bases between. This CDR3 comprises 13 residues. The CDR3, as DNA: TGTGCCAGCAGTACCGGGACAAATCAGCCCCAGCATTTT. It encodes CASSTGTNQPQHF.

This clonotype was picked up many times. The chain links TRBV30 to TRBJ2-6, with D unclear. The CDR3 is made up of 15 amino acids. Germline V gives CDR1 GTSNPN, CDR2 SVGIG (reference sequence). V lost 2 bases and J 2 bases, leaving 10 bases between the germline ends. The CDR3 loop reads CAWSRGRTGANVLTF. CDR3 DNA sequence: TGTGCCTGGAGTCGTGGACGAACTGGGGCCAACGTCCTGACTTTC.

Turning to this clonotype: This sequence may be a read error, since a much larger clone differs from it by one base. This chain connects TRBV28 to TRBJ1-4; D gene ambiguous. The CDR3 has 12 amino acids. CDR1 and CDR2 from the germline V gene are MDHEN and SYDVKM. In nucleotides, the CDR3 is TGTGTCAGCAGGCATACAGATGAAAAACTGTTTTTT. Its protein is CVSRHTDEKLFF.

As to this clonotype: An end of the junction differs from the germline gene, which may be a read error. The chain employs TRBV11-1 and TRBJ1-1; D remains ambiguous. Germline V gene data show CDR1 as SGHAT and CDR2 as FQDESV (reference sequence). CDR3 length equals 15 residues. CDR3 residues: CAGSLKRSPDSEAFF. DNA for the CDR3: TGTGCCGGCAGCTTGAAGAGGAGCCCGGACTCTGAAGCTTTCTTT.

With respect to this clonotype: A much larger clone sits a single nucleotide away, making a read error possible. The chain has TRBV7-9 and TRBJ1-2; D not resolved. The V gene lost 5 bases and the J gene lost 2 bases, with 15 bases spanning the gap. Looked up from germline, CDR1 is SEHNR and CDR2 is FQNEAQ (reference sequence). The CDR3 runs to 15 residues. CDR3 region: CASSRGSLQNYGYTF. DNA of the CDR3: TGTGCCAGCAGCCGAGGGTCTTTACAAAACTATGGCTACACCTTC.

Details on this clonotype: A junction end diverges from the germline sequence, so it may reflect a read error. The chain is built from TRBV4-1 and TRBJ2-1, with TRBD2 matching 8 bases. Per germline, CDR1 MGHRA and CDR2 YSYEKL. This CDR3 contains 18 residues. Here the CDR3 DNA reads TGCACCAGCAGCCAAAGGACGGGGGGGGCCAGGCCGGACAATGAGCAGTTCTTC. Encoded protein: CTSSQRTGGARPDNEQFF.

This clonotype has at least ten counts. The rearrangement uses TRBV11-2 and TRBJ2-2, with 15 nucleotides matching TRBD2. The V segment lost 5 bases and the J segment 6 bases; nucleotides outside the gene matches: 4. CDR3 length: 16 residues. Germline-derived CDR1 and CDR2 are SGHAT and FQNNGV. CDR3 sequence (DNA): TGTGCCAGCAGCCGAGGACTAGCGGGGGGGGCCGGGGAGCTGTTTTTT. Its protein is CASSRGLAGGAGELFF.

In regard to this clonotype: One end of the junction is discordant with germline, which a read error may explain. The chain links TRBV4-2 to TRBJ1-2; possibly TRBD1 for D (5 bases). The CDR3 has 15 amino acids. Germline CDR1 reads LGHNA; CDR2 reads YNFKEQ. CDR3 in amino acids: CASSQLMSGGDGCTF. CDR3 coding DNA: TGTGCCAGCAGCCAACTGATGTCCGGGGGTGATGGCTGCACCTTC.

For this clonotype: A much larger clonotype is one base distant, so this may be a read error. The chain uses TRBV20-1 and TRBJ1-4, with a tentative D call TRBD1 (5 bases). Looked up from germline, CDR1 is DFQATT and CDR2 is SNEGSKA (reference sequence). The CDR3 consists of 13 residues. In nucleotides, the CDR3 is TGCAGTGCTAGTGGGACCTTCAATGAAAAACTGCTTTTT. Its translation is CSASGTFNEKLLF.

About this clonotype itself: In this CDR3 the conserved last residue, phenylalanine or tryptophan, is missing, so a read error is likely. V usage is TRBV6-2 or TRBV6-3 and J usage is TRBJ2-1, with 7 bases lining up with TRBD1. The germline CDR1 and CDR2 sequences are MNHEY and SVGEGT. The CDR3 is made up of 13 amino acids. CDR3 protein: CASSTGSRQGQFL. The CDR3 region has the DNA TGCGCCAGCAGTACGGGGAGTCGACAGGGACAGTTCCTC.

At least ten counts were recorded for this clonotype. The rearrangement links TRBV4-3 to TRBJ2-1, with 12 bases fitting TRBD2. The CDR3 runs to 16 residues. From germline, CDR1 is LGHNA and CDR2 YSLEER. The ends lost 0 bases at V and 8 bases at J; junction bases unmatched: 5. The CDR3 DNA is TGCGCCAGCAGCCAAGATCTCCGGACTAGCGGGGATGAGCAGTTCTTC. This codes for CASSQDLRTSGDEQFF.

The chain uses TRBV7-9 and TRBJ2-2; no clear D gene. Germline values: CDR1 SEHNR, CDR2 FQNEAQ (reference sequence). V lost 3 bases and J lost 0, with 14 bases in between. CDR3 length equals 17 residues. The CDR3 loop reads CASSLWTALPNTGELFF. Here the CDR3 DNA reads TGTGCCAGCAGCTTGTGGACCGCTCTTCCGAACACCGGGGAGCTGTTTTTT.

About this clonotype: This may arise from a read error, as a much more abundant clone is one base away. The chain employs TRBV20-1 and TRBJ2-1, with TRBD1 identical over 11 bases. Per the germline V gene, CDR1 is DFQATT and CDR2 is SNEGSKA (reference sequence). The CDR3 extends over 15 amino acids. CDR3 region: CSARNPGQGGGELFF. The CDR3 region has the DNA TGCAGTGCTCGAAATCCGGGACAGGGGGGTGGTGAGCTGTTCTTC.

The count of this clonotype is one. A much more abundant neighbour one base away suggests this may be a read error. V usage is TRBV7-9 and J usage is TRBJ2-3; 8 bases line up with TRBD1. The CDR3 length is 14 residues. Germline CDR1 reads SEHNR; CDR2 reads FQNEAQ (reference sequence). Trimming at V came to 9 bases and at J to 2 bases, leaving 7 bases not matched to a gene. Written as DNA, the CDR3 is TGTGCCAGGAGCCCGGACAGGGACACAGATACGCAGTATTTT. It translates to CARSPDRDTDTQYF.

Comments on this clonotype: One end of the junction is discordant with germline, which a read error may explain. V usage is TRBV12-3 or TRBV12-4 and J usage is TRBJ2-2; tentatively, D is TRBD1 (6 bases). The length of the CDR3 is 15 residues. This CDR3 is CASTLRGPNTGELFF. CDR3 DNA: TGTGCCAGCACTCTCAGGGGACCCAACACCGGGGAGTTGTTTTTT.

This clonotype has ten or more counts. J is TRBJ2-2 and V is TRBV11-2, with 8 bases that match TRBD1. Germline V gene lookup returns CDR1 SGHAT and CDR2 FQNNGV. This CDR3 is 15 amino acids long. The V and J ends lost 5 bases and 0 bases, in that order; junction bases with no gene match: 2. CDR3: CASSQTGANTGELFF. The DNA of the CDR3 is TGTGCCAGCAGCCAGACAGGGGCGAACACCGGGGAGCTGTTTTTT.

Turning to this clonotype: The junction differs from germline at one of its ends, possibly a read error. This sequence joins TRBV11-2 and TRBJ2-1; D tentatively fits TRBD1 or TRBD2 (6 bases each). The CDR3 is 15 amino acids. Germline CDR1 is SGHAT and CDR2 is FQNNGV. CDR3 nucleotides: TGTACTAGCAGCCAGGGGACTCAGTCCTACAATGAGCAATTCTTC. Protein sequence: CTSSQGTQSYNEQFF.